This TCR beta chain was identified during a study of T-cell reconstitution after alpha-beta-depleted transplantation in children. V was clipped by 5 bases and J by 1 base, with 9 bases between them. The germline gives CDR1 SEHNR, CDR2 FQNEAQ (reference sequence). The CDR3 runs 13 residues. Preparation of the TCRbeta library used unique molecular identifiers. In TCRdb, the PCR reads were re-called with MiXCR into one record per CDR3 protein. The sample holds hundreds of thousands of distinct CDR3 sequences, 10% seen once. This clonotype was picked up many times. The material sequenced was PBMCs, taken before TCRalphabeta/CD19-depleted stem cell transplant. The receptor comes from a boy under three years old with acute myeloid leukemia, due to receive a stem cell transplant. This rearrangement joins TRBV7-9 to TRBJ2-7, with D perhaps matching TRBD1 (5 bases). CDR3 nucleotides: TGTGCCAGCAGCGGTAGACAGTCCTACGAGCAGTACTTC. Its translation is CASSGRQSYEQYF.